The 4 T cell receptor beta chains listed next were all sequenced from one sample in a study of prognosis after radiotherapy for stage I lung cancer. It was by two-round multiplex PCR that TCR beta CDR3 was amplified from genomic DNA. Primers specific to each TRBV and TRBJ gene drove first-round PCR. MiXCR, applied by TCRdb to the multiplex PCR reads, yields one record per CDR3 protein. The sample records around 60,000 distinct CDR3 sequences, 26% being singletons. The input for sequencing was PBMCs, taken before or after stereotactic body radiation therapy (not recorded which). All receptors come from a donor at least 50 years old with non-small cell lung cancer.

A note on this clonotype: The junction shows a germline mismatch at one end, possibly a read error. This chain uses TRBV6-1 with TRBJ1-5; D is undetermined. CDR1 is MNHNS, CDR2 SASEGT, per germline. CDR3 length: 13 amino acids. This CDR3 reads CASKGRKNQHQHF. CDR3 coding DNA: TGTGCCAGCAAAGGCCGGAAAAATCAGCACCAGCATTTT.

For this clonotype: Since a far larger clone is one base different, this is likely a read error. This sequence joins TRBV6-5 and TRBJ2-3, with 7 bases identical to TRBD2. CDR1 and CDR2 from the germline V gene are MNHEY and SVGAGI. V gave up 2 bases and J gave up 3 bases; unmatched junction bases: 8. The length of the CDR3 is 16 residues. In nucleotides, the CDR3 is TGTGCCAGCAGTTACGGGCTAGCGGAATTAACAGATACGCAGTATTTT. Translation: CASSYGLAELTDTQYF.

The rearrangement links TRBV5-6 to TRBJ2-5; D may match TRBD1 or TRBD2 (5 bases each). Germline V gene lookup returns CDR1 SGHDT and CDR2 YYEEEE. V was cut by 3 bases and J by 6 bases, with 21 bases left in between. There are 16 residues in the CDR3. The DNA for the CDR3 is TGTGCCAGCAGCTCTCGGGACGGAACGTGGGTTAAGACCCAGTACTTC. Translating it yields CASSSRDGTWVKTQYF.

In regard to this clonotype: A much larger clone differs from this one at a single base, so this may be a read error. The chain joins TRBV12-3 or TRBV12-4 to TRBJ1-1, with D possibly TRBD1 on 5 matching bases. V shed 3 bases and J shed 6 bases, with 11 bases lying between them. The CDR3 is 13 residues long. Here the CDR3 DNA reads TGTGCCAGCAGTTTGACAGCGAGGGCTGAAGCTTTCTTT. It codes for CASSLTARAEAFF.